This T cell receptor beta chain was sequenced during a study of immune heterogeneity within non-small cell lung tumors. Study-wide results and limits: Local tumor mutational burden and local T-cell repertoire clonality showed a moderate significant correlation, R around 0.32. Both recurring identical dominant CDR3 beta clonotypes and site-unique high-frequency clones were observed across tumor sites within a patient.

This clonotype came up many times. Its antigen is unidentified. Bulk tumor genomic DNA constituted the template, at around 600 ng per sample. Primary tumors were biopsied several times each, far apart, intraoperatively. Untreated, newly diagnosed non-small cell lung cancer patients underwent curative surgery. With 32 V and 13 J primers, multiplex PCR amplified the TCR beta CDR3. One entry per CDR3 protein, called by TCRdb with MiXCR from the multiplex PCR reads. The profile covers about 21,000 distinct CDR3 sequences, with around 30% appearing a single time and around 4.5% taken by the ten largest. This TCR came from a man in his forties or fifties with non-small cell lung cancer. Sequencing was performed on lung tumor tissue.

CDR3 nucleotides: TGCAGTGCGGTGTCCCTGGCAGACTACGAGCAGTACTTC. Its translation: CSAVSLADYEQYF. V gene TRBV20-1 combines with J gene TRBJ2-7; D is ambiguous. Germline lookup yields CDR1 DFQATT and CDR2 SNEGSKA (reference sequence). The CDR3 consists of 13 residues. V was shortened by 6 bases and J by 3 bases, with 15 bases between the two germline ends.